This T cell receptor beta chain was documented in a study of persistence of HIV-infected CD4 T cells. V lost 6 bases, J lost 7 bases, and 18 bases lay in between. The germline V gene has CDR1 MRHNA and CDR2 SNTAGT. The CDR3 has 14 residues. This clone appeared a few times. Antigen: not known. The libraries were made with immunoSEQ version 4 in survey mode. Assay: immunoSEQ multiplex PCR; the TCRdb copy retains only in-frame clones and omits some. Of 50,000 or so clones detected, 75% to 85% appear once; the ten largest clones hold 3%. The stimulus was lysate of CMV-infected fibroblasts, approximately 9.6 ug/mL. CD40L-negative CD69-negative CD45RO-high memory CD4+ T cells were sorted as populations depleted of antigen-responding cells.

This chain links TRBV6-4 with TRBJ1-2; no reliable D call. The sequencing used CD4+ T cells sorted from PBMCs after approximately 19-hour stimulation, collected from a patient who received antiretroviral therapy. This clonotype was sampled from an adult man with HIV who was CMV-seropositive. The CDR3 nucleotides are TGTGCCAGCAGCCCCGAAGCGTCCCTCCCTGGCTACACCTTC. Its translation: CASSPEASLPGYTF.